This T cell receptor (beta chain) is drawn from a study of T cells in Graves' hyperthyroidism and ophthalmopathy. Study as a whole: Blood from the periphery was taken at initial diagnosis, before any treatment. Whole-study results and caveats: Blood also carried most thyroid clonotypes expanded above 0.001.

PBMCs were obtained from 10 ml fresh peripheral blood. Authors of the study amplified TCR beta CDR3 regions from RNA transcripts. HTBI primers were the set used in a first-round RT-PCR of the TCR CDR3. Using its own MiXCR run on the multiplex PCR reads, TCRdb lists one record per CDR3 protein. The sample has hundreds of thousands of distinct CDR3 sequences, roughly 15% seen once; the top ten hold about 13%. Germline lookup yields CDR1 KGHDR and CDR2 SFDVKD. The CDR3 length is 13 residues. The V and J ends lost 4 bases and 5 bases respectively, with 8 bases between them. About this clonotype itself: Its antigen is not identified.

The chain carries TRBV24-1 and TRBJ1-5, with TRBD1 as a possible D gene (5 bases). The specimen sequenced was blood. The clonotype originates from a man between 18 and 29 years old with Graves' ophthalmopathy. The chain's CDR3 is CATSDRDYQPQHF. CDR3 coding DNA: TGTGCCACCAGTGACAGGGATTATCAGCCCCAGCATTTT.